This T cell receptor beta chain was obtained from a study of CXCR3-negative and CXCR3-positive naive CD8 T cells. All TRB cDNA libraries came from 5' RACE performed with UMI labels. From its re-call of the 5' RACE reads, TCRdb lists each CDR3 protein once, without DNA. This sample's clone table lists some 41,000 distinct CDR3 sequences. Germline values: CDR1 SQVTM, CDR2 ANQGSEA. This CDR3 has 13 residues. The source is a human donor in good health. Some clones in this sample may be carry-over from other donors' samples. Sequenced sample: memory CD8+ T cells from blood. The genes are TRBV29-1 and TRBJ2-1; TCRdb indicates TRBD1, and absent DNA this call remains unverified. This CDR3 reads CSVEVPPTNEQFF.